The TCR beta chain described here comes from a study of CXCR3-negative and CXCR3-positive naive CD8 T cells. TRB cDNA was prepared as libraries by UMI-labeled 5' RACE. No DNA is given; TCRdb re-called the 5' RACE reads and lists each CDR3 protein once. Its table lists roughly 86,000 distinct CDR3 sequences. The length of the CDR3 is 15 residues. The germline V gene encodes CDR1 MRHNA and CDR2 SNTAGT. By phenotype, naive CD8+ T cells were CD45RO-CCR7+CD27+CD95-. Sequencing input: naive CXCR3- CD8+ T cells from blood. Stated subset: CD45RO-CCR7+CD27+CD95- naive CD8+ T cells lacking CXCR3 (TNR3-). The clonotype was recovered from a human donor in good health. Some clones in this sample may be carry-over from other donors' samples. This chain joins TRBV6-4 and TRBJ2-1; TCRdb designates TRBD2, a call that cannot be tested without DNA. The CDR3 loop is CASSEAGGSYNEQFF.